These 2 T cell receptor beta chains share one sample of origin, sequenced in a study of blood T cells in healthy people across ages. A second 7 to 11 cycle PCR used barcoded and J-beta primers. One entry per CDR3 protein results from TCRdb running MiXCR on the 5' RACE reads. The table records hundreds of thousands of distinct CDR3 sequences, under 45% of them present only once. The sequencing sample was made of blood. The receptor source for this set is a man aged 55 to 69 in good health.

There are a few counts of this clonotype. The chain couples TRBV5-1 to TRBJ2-3; 10 bases map to TRBD2. Germline V CDR1 and CDR2: SGHRS, YFSETQ. V lost 4 bases to trimming and J lost 3 bases; unmatched junction nucleotides: 5. The CDR3 totals 15 residues. DNA for the CDR3: TGCGCCAGCAGCCCCGGGACTAGCGAAACAGATACGCAGTATTTT. This translates into CASSPGTSETDTQYF.

J is TRBJ1-2 and V is TRBV6-1, with TRBD1 matching over 8 bases. The V segment lost 5 bases and the J segment 3 bases; nucleotides outside the gene matches: 5. Per the germline V gene, CDR1 is MNHNS and CDR2 is SASEGT. The CDR3 is 14 residues long. CDR3: CASSPQGADYGYTF. The CDR3 DNA reads TGTGCCAGCAGTCCCCAGGGGGCTGACTATGGCTACACCTTC.